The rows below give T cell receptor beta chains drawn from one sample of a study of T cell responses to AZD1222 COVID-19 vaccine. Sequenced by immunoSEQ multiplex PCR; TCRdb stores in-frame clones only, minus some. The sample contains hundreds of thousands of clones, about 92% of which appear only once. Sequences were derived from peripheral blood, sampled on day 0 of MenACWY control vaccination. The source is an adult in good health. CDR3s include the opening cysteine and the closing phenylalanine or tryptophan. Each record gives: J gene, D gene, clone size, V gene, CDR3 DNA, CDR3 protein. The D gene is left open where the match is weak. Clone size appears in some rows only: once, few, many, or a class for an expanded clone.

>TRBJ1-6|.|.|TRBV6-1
TGTGCCAGCAGTGAAGTGCGGGGGATCAATTCACCCCTCCACTTT
CASSEVRGINSPLHF
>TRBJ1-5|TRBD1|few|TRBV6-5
TGTGCCAGCAGACAGGGGCGCAATCAGCCCCAGCATTTT
CASRQGRNQPQHF
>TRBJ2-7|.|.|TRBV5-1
TGCGCCAGCAGGAGCAGGGTCGATAGCGAGCAGTACTTC
CASRSRVDSEQYF
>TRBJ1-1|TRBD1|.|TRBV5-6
TGTGCCAGCAGCTCGGCGGACAGGACTTACACTGAAGCTTTCTTT
CASSSADRTYTEAFF
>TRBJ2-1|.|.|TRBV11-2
TGTGCCAGCAGCCCCGGGACCGTCAAGAGGGGTGAGCAGTTCTTC
CASSPGTVKRGEQFF
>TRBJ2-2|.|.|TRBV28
TGTGCCAGCAGTTTTTGGAACACCGGGGAGCTGTTTTTT
CASSFWNTGELFF
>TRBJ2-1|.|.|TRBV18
TGTGCCAGCTCTCCGGACAGCAATGAGCAGTTCTTC
CASSPDSNEQFF
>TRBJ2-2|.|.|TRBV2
TGTGCCAGCAGTGCCTTGGGACCGCCGAACACCGGGGAGCTGTTTTTT
CASSALGPPNTGELFF
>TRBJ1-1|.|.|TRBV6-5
TGTGCCACCAAGAACCGGGGTGGGGGCACTGAAGCTTTCTTT
CATKNRGGGTEAFF
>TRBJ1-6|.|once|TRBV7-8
TGTGCCAGCAGCTTAGGTGCCAGGGGCTTAGAGTCACCCCTCCACTTT
CASSLGARGLESPLHF
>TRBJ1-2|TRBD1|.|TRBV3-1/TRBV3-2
TGTGCCAGCAGCCAAGCACAGGGGGCTCACTATGGCTACACCTTC
CASSQAQGAHYGYTF
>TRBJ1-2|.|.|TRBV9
TGTGCCAGCAGCGTAGGAACGGGAAACTATGGCTACACCTTC
CASSVGTGNYGYTF
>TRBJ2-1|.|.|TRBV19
TGTGCCAGTACCCGGGTGACCGGGGGCTACAATGAGCAGTTCTTC
CASTRVTGGYNEQFF
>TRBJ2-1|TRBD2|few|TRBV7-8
TGTGCCAGCAGGGAAACTAGCGGGGGGGCCGATGAGCAGTTCTTC
CASRETSGGADEQFF
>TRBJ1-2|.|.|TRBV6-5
TGTGCCAGCAACTCCGTTGAGGTGGCCTATGGCTACACCTTC
CASNSVEVAYGYTF
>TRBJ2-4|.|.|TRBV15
TGTGCCACCAGCAGATACGAGAGCCGGCCCGTCGGCAACATTCAGTACTTC
CATSRYESRPVGNIQYF
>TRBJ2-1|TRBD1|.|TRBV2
TGTGCCAGCAGCCGACAGGGCAATGAGCAGTTCTTC
CASSRQGNEQFF
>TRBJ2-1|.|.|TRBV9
TGTGCCAGCAGTACTTGGGGGAATGAGCAGTTCTTC
CASSTWGNEQFF
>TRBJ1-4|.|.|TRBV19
TGTGCCTGGAGTCTAGGTAGCGGGGATGAAAAACTGTTTTTT
CAWSLGSGDEKLFF
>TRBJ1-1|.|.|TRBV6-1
TGTGCCAGCAGTGACACCAAGATCTTCTTT
CASSDTKIFF
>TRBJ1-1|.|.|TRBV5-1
TGCGCCAGCAGGGCCCTTTGGGCGCGGCTGAACACTGAAGCTTTCTTT
CASRALWARLNTEAFF
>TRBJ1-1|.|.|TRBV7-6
TGTGCCAGCAGCTTAGATTCGGGGGCGAGGAACACTGAAGCTTTCTTT
CASSLDSGARNTEAFF
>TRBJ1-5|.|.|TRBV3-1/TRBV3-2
TGTGCCAGCAGCCACGGGGGACCGACCAGCAATCAGCCCCAGCATTTT
CASSHGGPTSNQPQHF
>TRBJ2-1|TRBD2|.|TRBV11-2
TGTGCCAGCAGCTTAGAGGGGGGGACCTACTCTGAGCAGTTCTTC
CASSLEGGTYSEQFF